This T cell receptor (beta chain) was sequenced in a study of T cell responses to AZD1222 COVID-19 vaccine. Study-level findings and limits: There were vaccine-associated CD4 TCRs across spike, dominant at 160-218 and 743-854. Only six people who got AZD1222 tested seropositive at baseline. White British donors predominated, females outnumbered males, and clonal diversity was possibly underestimated.

The table came from immunoSEQ multiplex PCR; TCRdb's copy has only in-frame clones and leaves some out. The repertoire holds 150,000 to 200,000 clones, 80% to 95% seen once, with 2.3% in the top ten. The germline gives CDR1 KGHSH, CDR2 LQKENI. Trimming cost V 3 bases and J 7 bases, with 12 bases left between them. This CDR3 region has 13 residues. Note on this clone: Its antigen remains unknown.

The sequence came from an adult in good health. The rearrangement joins TRBV18 to TRBJ2-5; no clear D gene. The material sequenced was peripheral blood, taken on day 0 of AZD1222 vaccination. This CDR3 reads CASSPDPAGTQYF. The CDR3 DNA sequence: TGTGCCAGCTCACCGGACCCTGCCGGGACCCAGTACTTC.